These 31 T cell receptor beta chains share one sample of origin, sequenced in a study of T cell responses to AZD1222 COVID-19 vaccine. The table came from immunoSEQ multiplex PCR; TCRdb's copy has only in-frame clones and leaves some out. The sample lists fewer than 110,000 clones, about 90% occurring once. The starting material was peripheral blood, obtained 28 days after the second AZD1222 dose. The receptor source for this set is an adult who received the AZD1222 COVID-19 vaccine.

This chain uses TRBV18 with TRBJ1-3; TRBD1 agrees at 7 bases. J lost 4 bases, V lost 3 bases, and 0 bases had no gene match. Germline V gene data show CDR1 as KGHSH and CDR2 as LQKENI. The CDR3 consists of 13 residues. The CDR3 is CASSPTGGNTIYF. Here the CDR3 DNA reads TGTGCCAGCTCACCGACAGGGGGAAACACCATATATTTT.

The CDR3 protein is CASSQGGGAGGNTIYF. Written as DNA, the CDR3 is TGTGCCAGCAGCCAAGGCGGAGGGGCGGGAGGAAACACCATATATTTT. The V gene is TRBV3-1 (or the pseudogene TRBV3-2), the J gene TRBJ1-3, with a weak D call TRBD1 (5 bases). Germline assignment: CDR1 LGHDT and CDR2 YNNKEL (reference sequence). V shed 1 base and J shed 4 bases, with 14 bases lying between them. The CDR3 is 16 residues long.

J is TRBJ2-1 and V is TRBV7-3; perhaps D is TRBD1 or TRBD2 (5 bases each). Germline V gene sequence: CDR1 SGHTA, CDR2 FQGTGA. V dropped 2 bases and J dropped 2 bases, with 7 bases sitting between them. This CDR3 is 14 amino acids long. CDR3: CASSLGTTYNEQFF. The CDR3 DNA reads TGTGCCAGCAGCTTAGGGACCACCTACAATGAGCAGTTCTTC.

V and J are TRBV2 and TRBJ2-1, with a possible D match to TRBD1 (5 bases). CDR1 and CDR2 from the germline V gene are SNHLY and FYNNEI. The CDR3 runs to 13 residues. V was cut by 6 bases and J by 5 bases, with 11 bases left in between. The CDR3 region has the DNA TGTGCCAGCAGACAGGTCCCCCACAATGAGCAGTTCTTC. As protein: CASRQVPHNEQFF.

The gene calls are TRBV18 and TRBJ1-2; D is uncertain. The V end lost 3 bases, the J end lost 5 bases, and 10 bases lay between the germline ends. In germline, CDR1 is KGHSH, CDR2 LQKENI. The CDR3 loop spans 13 amino acids. The CDR3 nucleotides read TGTGCCAGCTCACCCACGTTATCTTATGGCTACACCTTC. Protein: CASSPTLSYGYTF.

The rearrangement links TRBV19 to TRBJ2-2; possibly TRBD1 for D (6 bases). The CDR3 extends over 15 amino acids. Germline V lookup: CDR1 LNHDA, CDR2 SQIVND (reference sequence). V was pared by 3 bases and J by 4 bases, with 12 bases between. Here the CDR3 DNA reads TGTGCCAGTAGTATCCAGGGGCGAGGCACCGGGGAGCTGTTTTTT. Translating it yields CASSIQGRGTGELFF. Combining the CDR3 with reference TRBV19 and TRBJ2-2 gives the whole variable domain DGGITQSPKYLFRKEGQNVTLSCEQNLNHDAMYWYRQDPGQGLRLIYYSQIVNDFQKGDIAEGYSVSREKKESFPLTVTSAQKNPTAFYLCASSIQGRGTGELFFGEGSRLTVL.

J is TRBJ2-2 and V is TRBV3-1 (or the pseudogene TRBV3-2), with 12 bases aligning to TRBD2. Germline loops: CDR1 LGHDT, CDR2 YNNKEL (reference sequence). The V and J ends lost 4 bases and 9 bases, in that order; junction bases with no gene match: 3. The CDR3 is made up of 14 amino acids. The CDR3 reads CASSPGLAGRELFF. The CDR3 DNA sequence: TGTGCCAGCAGCCCGGGACTAGCGGGCAGGGAGCTGTTTTTT.

The CDR3 loop reads CSALPISTLHF. CDR3 nucleotide sequence: TGCAGTGCCCTCCCCATAAGCACCCTCCACTTT. The chain combines TRBV20-1 with TRBJ1-6; D unresolved. CDR1 and CDR2 from the germline V gene are DFQATT and SNEGSKA (reference sequence). V lost 6 bases and J 14 bases, leaving 14 bases between the germline ends. The CDR3 runs 11 residues.

The chain combines TRBV15 with TRBJ2-7; perhaps TRBD1 as D (5 bases). This CDR3 contains 13 residues. Germline-derived CDR1 and CDR2 are LNHNV and YYDKDF (reference sequence). The germline V and J ends were trimmed by 3 bases and 0 bases, with 6 bases remaining between them. In nucleotides, the CDR3 is TGTGCCACCAGCAGGGACACCTCCTACGAGCAGTACTTC. This translates into CATSRDTSYEQYF.

The V gene is TRBV19, the J gene TRBJ2-7; no definite D call. Germline loops: CDR1 LNHDA, CDR2 SQIVND (reference sequence). The CDR3 is made up of 13 amino acids. Trimming shortened V by 5 bases and J by 7 bases, and 15 bases separated the two germline ends. CDR3 region: CASSPQLGREQYF. For the CDR3, the DNA is TGTGCCAGTAGTCCCCAATTGGGTCGGGAGCAGTACTTC.

V gene TRBV18 combines with J gene TRBJ2-3, with 7 nucleotides matching TRBD1. Germline V CDR1 and CDR2: KGHSH, LQKENI. The CDR3 is 13 residues long. V dropped 3 bases and J dropped 5; count of bases not matched to a gene: 2. The CDR3 spells CASSPTGKDTQYF. DNA of the CDR3: TGTGCCAGCTCACCGACAGGGAAAGATACGCAGTATTTT.

Here the CDR3 DNA reads TGTGCCAGCAGTGGCCGTGGGGGAAATGGCTACACCTTC. It translates to CASSGRGGNGYTF. This rearrangement joins TRBV2 to TRBJ1-2; D may be TRBD1 (5 bases). The V end lost 4 bases, the J end lost 6 bases, and 12 bases lay between the germline ends. The CDR3 is 13 amino acids. The germline CDR1 and CDR2 sequences are SNHLY and FYNNEI.

The CDR3 here is CASSSAGTGGNQPQHF. DNA for the CDR3: TGTGCCAGCAGTTCGGCCGGGACAGGGGGCAATCAGCCCCAGCATTTT. The J gene is TRBJ1-5, the V gene TRBV6-6; 10 positions agree with TRBD1. After removal of 4 bases from V and 2 bases from J, the junction contained 5 bases not matched to a gene. This CDR3 contains 16 residues. The germline V gene encodes CDR1 MNHNY and CDR2 SVGAGI (reference sequence).

The chain recombines TRBV3-1 (or the pseudogene TRBV3-2) with TRBJ1-1, with D possibly TRBD1 on 6 matching bases. The CDR3 consists of 15 residues. The V end was cut by 6 bases, the J end by 3 bases, with 17 bases between. The germline gives CDR1 LGHDT, CDR2 YNNKEL (reference sequence). The CDR3 region has the DNA TGTGCCAGCAGTTATCAGGGGCGGTGGGACACTGAAGCTTTCTTT. Its protein product is CASSYQGRWDTEAFF.

The chain recombines TRBV27 with TRBJ2-7, with TRBD1 matching 9 bases. V shed 6 bases, J shed 5 bases, and the junction held 8 bases outside the gene matches. The germline CDR1 and CDR2 sequences are MNHEY and SMNVEV (reference sequence). The CDR3 totals 14 residues. CDR3 sequence (DNA): TGTGCCAGCAGGACAGGGGGGACTTTCCACGAGCAGTACTTC. The encoded protein is CASRTGGTFHEQYF.

This clone was observed a few times. The chain recombines TRBV4-2 with TRBJ1-6, with D unclear. V was trimmed by 0 bases and J by 4 bases, leaving 13 bases between them. The CDR3 totals 17 residues. In germline, CDR1 is LGHNA, CDR2 YNFKEQ. The CDR3 here is CASSQEAGRTYNSPLHF. The CDR3, as DNA: TGTGCCAGCAGCCAAGAGGCAGGCCGAACATATAATTCACCCCTCCACTTT.

V usage is TRBV11-1 and J usage is TRBJ1-1; D possibly corresponds to TRBD1 (6 bases). The CDR3 is made up of 14 amino acids. Trimming took 5 bases from V and 4 from J, leaving 14 bases between them. Germline CDR1 SGHAT, CDR2 FQDESV (reference sequence). The CDR3 spells CASSTRGFGTEAFF. DNA of the CDR3: TGTGCCAGCAGCACCAGGGGATTCGGCACTGAAGCTTTCTTT.

This chain connects TRBV24-1 to TRBJ1-5; D unclear. Deletions cut 1 base from V and 3 bases from J, with 6 bases between. The CDR3 has 14 residues. The germline CDR1 and CDR2 sequences are KGHDR and SFDVKD. The CDR3 sequence is CATSDLTSNQPQHF. The CDR3 DNA reads TGTGCCACCAGTGATTTAACCTCCAATCAGCCCCAGCATTTT.

The V and J genes are TRBV19 and TRBJ1-1, with 8 bases matching TRBD1. Germline-derived CDR1 and CDR2 are LNHDA and SQIVND (reference sequence). Trimming took 3 bases from V and 10 from J; bases not matched to a gene: 4. CDR3 size: 12 residues. The CDR3: CASSIGTGGAFF. CDR3 nucleotide sequence: TGTGCCAGTAGTATCGGGACAGGCGGAGCTTTCTTT.

The V call is TRBV6-4, the J call TRBJ2-1, with TRBD2 as a possible D gene (6 bases). The CDR3 is made up of 14 amino acids. Germline CDR1 and CDR2: MRHNA and SNTAGT. V lost 3 bases to trimming and J lost 5 bases, with 11 bases between them. Here the CDR3 reads CASSETGENNEQFF. The CDR3 bases are TGTGCCAGCAGTGAGACGGGAGAGAACAATGAGCAGTTCTTC.

V is TRBV14 and J is TRBJ1-1; the D is unclear. CDR1 is SGHDN, CDR2 FVKESK, per germline. The V and J ends lost 3 bases and 1 base respectively, with 6 bases between them. This CDR3 comprises 13 residues. CDR3 region: CASSHPQNTEAFF. CDR3 sequence (DNA): TGTGCCAGCAGCCACCCACAGAACACTGAAGCTTTCTTT.

This chain links TRBV6-4 with TRBJ1-5; D remains ambiguous. The CDR3 has 15 amino acids. CDR1 is MRHNA, CDR2 SNTAGT, per germline. The germline V and J ends were trimmed by 3 bases and 1 base, with 10 bases remaining between them. CDR3 amino acids: CASSEKGGSNQPQHF. The CDR3, as DNA: TGTGCCAGCAGTGAAAAGGGAGGCAGCAATCAGCCCCAGCATTTT.

This sequence joins TRBV4-1 and TRBJ1-5, with D perhaps matching TRBD1 (6 bases). The CDR3 runs 15 residues. V gave up 4 bases and J gave up 0 bases, with 10 bases separating them. Looked up from germline, CDR1 is MGHRA and CDR2 is YSYEKL. CDR3 in DNA: TGCGCCAGCAGCCTCGACAGGTATAGCAATCAGCCCCAGCATTTT. Residues: CASSLDRYSNQPQHF.

The chain uses TRBV19 and TRBJ1-6; D is undetermined. From germline, CDR1 is LNHDA and CDR2 SQIVND (reference sequence). The V end lost 6 bases, the J end lost 2 bases, and 14 bases lay between the germline ends. The CDR3 runs to 16 residues. For the CDR3, the DNA is TGTGCCAGTAGGGGCGCTTCCGGGACCTATAATTCACCCCTCCACTTT. This gives the protein CASRGASGTYNSPLHF. Full variable domain (outside the CDR3, taken from reference TRBV19 and TRBJ1-6): DGGITQSPKYLFRKEGQNVTLSCEQNLNHDAMYWYRQDPGQGLRLIYYSQIVNDFQKGDIAEGYSVSREKKESFPLTVTSAQKNPTAFYLCASRGASGTYNSPLHFGNGTRLTVT.

The chain recombines TRBV6-5 with TRBJ1-2, with TRBD1 identical over 7 bases. Germline trimming cut 3 bases from V and 2 bases from J; bases unmatched to any gene: 3. The CDR3 loop spans 14 amino acids. Germline loops: CDR1 MNHEY, CDR2 SVGAGI. In DNA form, the CDR3 reads TGTGCCAGCAGTTATGGGACAGCGAACTATGGCTACACCTTC. As protein: CASSYGTANYGYTF.

This clone came up once. The chain joins TRBV27 to TRBJ2-5; 8 nucleotides line up with TRBD2. V lost 3 bases, J lost 4 bases, and 16 bases stayed unmatched. The germline V gene encodes CDR1 MNHEY and CDR2 SMNVEV (reference sequence). The CDR3 contains 18 residues. CDR3 residues: CASSLRGSPAGVGETQYF. In DNA, the CDR3 is TGTGCCAGCAGTTTGAGGGGGAGCCCAGCGGGAGTTGGAGAGACCCAGTACTTC.

The rearrangement joins TRBV27 to TRBJ1-6, with a tentative D call TRBD1 (5 bases). The ends were cut back, 5 bases at V and 0 bases at J, with 11 bases in the middle. Germline V gene lookup returns CDR1 MNHEY and CDR2 SMNVEV (reference sequence). The CDR3 length is 16 residues. The CDR3 DNA sequence: TGTGCCAGCAGTCAGGGTTTAACCTCCTATAATTCACCCCTCCACTTT. It encodes CASSQGLTSYNSPLHF.

The chain combines TRBV9 with TRBJ2-6; D uncertain. CDR3 size: 15 residues. Germline V gene data show CDR1 as SGDLS and CDR2 as YYNGEE. V was trimmed by 0 bases and J by 3 bases, leaving 7 bases between them. CDR3 sequence (DNA): TGTGCCAGCAGCGTAGCACCGGTTGGGGCCAACGTCCTGACTTTC. Encoded protein: CASSVAPVGANVLTF.

The chain has TRBV5-1 and TRBJ2-5; 9 nucleotides align to TRBD1. The CDR3 extends over 16 amino acids. Germline CDR1 reads SGHRS; CDR2 reads YFSETQ. The trim removed 4 bases at V and 5 bases at J, leaving 12 bases unmatched. CDR3 in DNA: TGCGCCAGCAGCCCGCGGCTACAGGGGGCTTTGGAGACCCAGTACTTC. Amino acid sequence: CASSPRLQGALETQYF.

The chain combines TRBV4-2 with TRBJ2-3; tentative D call: TRBD2 (6 bases). Trimming pared 4 bases from V and 2 bases from J, leaving 7 bases between. The CDR3 runs to 13 residues. The germline gives CDR1 LGHNA, CDR2 YNFKEQ. Here the CDR3 reads CASSPDYTDTQYF. The CDR3 nucleotides read TGTGCCAGCAGCCCGGACTACACAGATACGCAGTATTTT.

This chain joins TRBV6-4 and TRBJ2-1, with D unclear. The ends were cut back, 7 bases at V and 7 bases at J, with 23 bases in the middle. This CDR3 region has 16 residues. CDR1 is MRHNA, CDR2 SNTAGT, per germline. CDR3 sequence (DNA): TGTGCCAGCACATGCCGGGTAGCCGGTAAAAGGAATGAGCAGTTCTTC. This codes for CASTCRVAGKRNEQFF.